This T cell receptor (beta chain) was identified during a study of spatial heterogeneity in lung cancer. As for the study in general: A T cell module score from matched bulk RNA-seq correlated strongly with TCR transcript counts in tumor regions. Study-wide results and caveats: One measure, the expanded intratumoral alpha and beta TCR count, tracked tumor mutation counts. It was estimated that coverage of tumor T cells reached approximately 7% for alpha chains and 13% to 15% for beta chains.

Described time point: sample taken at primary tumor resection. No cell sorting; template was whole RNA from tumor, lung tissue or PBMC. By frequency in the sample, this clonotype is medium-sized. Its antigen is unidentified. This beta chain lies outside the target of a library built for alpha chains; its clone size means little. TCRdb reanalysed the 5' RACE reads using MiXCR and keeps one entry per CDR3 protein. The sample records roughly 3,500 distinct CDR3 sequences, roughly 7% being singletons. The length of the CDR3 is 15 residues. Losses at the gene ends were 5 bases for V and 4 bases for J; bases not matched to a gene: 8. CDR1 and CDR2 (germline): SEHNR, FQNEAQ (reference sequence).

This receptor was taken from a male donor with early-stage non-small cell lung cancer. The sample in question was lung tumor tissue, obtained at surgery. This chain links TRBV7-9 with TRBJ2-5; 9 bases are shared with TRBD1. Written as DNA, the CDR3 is TGTGCCAGCAGCCTAGGGGACAGGGTTCGAGAGACCCAGTACTTC. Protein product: CASSLGDRVRETQYF. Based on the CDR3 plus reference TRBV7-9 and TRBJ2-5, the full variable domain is DTGVSQNPRHKITKRGQNVTFRCDPISEHNRLYWYRQTLGQGPEFLTYFQNEAQLEKSRLLSDRFSAERPKGSFSTLEIQRTEQGDSAMYLCASSLGDRVRETQYFGPGTRLLVL.